This TCR beta chain stems from a study of identical twins (dated by TCRdb to the mid-2010s). With regard to the full study: The study deep-sequenced TCR alpha and beta repertoires from monozygotic twins, unrelated adults of various ages and cord blood to test whether fetal clonotypes persist. Replicate twin experiments were performed at different times using different library preparation protocols to rule out contamination. Findings and caveats that apply to the study as a whole: Compared with coincidental sharing between unrelated individuals, out-of-frame TCR alpha sequences shared between twins had an excess of sequences with low generation probability. Out-of-frame TCR alpha sharing in monozygotic twins was systematically underestimated by recombination models, whereas sharing between unrelated individuals was in agreement with the recombination models. A weaker excess of twin sharing was found in beta out-of-frame sequences because the signal-to-noise ratio was lowered by fewer shared sequences. Because the same donors could not be followed over many years, the conclusions relied on cross-sectional statistical analysis. Abundant cord blood beta clonotypes carried fewer insertions; young adult naive repertoires showed a weaker similar trend, while memory repertoires showed none. Invariant T cells such as MAIT and iNKT could partly confound zero-insertion analyses, although diverse VJ usage argued against such confounding for most clonotypes.

Every donor in the study was a healthy Caucasian. The twin cohort comprised three pairs of female monozygotic twins, all aged roughly 18 to 30 years. RNA for TCR libraries was isolated from peripheral blood mononuclear cells. The junction shows trimming of 4 bases on V and 3 bases on J, plus 10 bases between the germline ends. Its CDR3 holds 14 amino acids, cysteine through phenylalanine. The sequence is cut down to CDR3 DNA, 42 bases in frame from base 1. Taken from the germline V gene, the CDR1 and CDR2 loops are SGHRS and YFSETQ. This clonotype was counted ten times or more. No antigen is known for it. Base qualities are not at hand, and no much larger clone is one base apart. The library came from 5' RACE. Instrument on record: Illumina HiSeq 2000. A universal primer binding site was added through template switching, and the final cDNA carried a unique molecular identifier so that TCR cDNA molecules could be counted accurately. First-strand cDNA for TCR alpha and beta chains was synthesized from specific primers in the conserved constant-segment region. To control for contamination, each cDNA library was double barcoded with a SMART-Mk sample barcode plus Illumina barcodes. Two successive PCR steps introduced TruSeq adapter sequences along with Illumina sample barcodes. TCR alpha and beta cDNA libraries were sequenced on the Illumina HiSeq platform with custom primers. In the original analysis: MiGEC processed the raw reads to extract unique molecular identifiers, while MiXCR was used to determine the CDR3 positions. For each individual, recombination models were inferred using an EM algorithm with the repgenHMM and IGoR tools. Shared clonotypes were analyzed with the tcR package in R, and sharing was normalized by the product of cloneset sizes. To study raw recombination without the effects of thymic and clonal selection, out-of-frame nonproductive sequences were analyzed. TCRdb trimmed the raw reads at Q25, called clones with MiXCR and kept productive beta chains. Under each unique CDR3 protein, matching rows form one entry showing the most common genes and DNA. The V and J calls here are based on TCRdb, not the publication. Across this sample there are around 960,000 distinct CDR3 sequences, with roughly an eighth seen only once. The ten biggest clones cover roughly 1.6% of the sample.

This same sample was also taken into another study, of yellow fever vaccine responses in identical twins. The second study also describes: According to the authors, the vaccine-induced T cell response in identical twins seemed to be partly convergent and partly specific to each individual. Focusing on identical twins, the study followed the T cell clones that responded to the vaccine, and did so with precision.

This receptor was obtained from a woman aged 18 to 35 in good health. This chain joins TRBV5-1 to TRBJ2-2; a tentative D call is TRBD1 (6 bases match). Sequenced material: PBMCs. The CDR3 reads as follows: CASSLTGHTGELFF. The sequence in DNA is TGCGCCAGCAGCCTTACAGGGCACACCGGGGAGCTGTTTTTT.